What follows describes a single TCR beta chain. Its antigen remains unidentified. These data are taken from a study of shared clonotypes between healthy human individuals. The study's findings and limits: Sampling included only blood; tissue repertoires likely differ.

Source study methods: Without quality scores, immunoSEQ junctional reads could not be filtered like full-length reads. Sequencing used immunoSEQ multiplex PCR; TCRdb keeps in-frame clones, though not all of them. D and trimming were read from the DNA, whereas the V and J calls and clone size are those reported in that table. The sample consists of 1,500,000 or so clones, around 97% of them appearing once. The CDR3 has 15 amino acids. The V gene end was trimmed by 6 bases and the J gene end by 9 bases; junction bases not matched to a gene: 10. The germline V gene encodes CDR1 SQVTM and CDR2 ANQGSEA. Sequenced input: naive CD4+ T cells sorted from blood. Regarding subset: CD45RA+ positively selected. This sequence joins TRBV29-1 and TRBJ2-1; 14 positions match TRBD2. This clonotype was sampled from a man aged 25 to 40 in good health. The CDR3 region has the DNA TGCAGCGTGAAAACGGGACTAGCGGGAGAAGGTGAGCAGTTCTTC. This encodes CSVKTGLAGEGEQFF.